This T cell receptor beta chain comes out of a study of T cells expressing NK-cell markers. Turning to the study itself: Repertoire data for TCR beta were derived from sorted T cells (CD3+CD56+NKG2C+, CD3+CD56+NKG2C- and CD3+CD56-NKG2C+).

Study results and limitations: Topping the CD3+CD56-NKG2C+ fraction as well were these clonotypes, in a handful of donors. Dominant NKG2C+ clonotypes in a handful of donors made up 1.0-7.0% of CD8+ T cells.

TCRdb processed the 5' RACE reads again and assigns one entry to each CDR3 protein, with no DNA. In all, the sample yields about 260,000 distinct CDR3 sequences. Concerning this clonotype itself: The antigen is unknown.

CDR1 is DFQATT and CDR2 is SNEGSKA in the germline V gene (reference sequence). The CDR3 totals 15 residues. Sequenced material: blood T cells: a sorted CD56 or NKG2C T cell subset, CD4+ or CD8+ T cells, or bulk PBMC T cells (not recorded which). The rearrangement links TRBV20-1 to TRBJ2-1; TCRdb selects TRBD1, and the lack of DNA leaves this call unchecked. The sequence derives from a woman aged 18 to 69 in good health. CDR3 region: CSASLVGATYNEQFF.